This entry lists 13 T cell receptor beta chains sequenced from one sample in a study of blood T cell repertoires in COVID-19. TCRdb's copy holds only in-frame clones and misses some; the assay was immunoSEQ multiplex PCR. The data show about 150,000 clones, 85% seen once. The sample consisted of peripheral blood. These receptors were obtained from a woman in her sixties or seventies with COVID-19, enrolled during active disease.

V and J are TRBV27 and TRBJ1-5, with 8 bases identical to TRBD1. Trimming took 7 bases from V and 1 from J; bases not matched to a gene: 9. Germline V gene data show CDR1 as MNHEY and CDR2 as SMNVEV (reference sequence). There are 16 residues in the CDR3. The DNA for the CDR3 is TGTGCCAGCACCGATACAGGGGGAATGAGCAATCAGCCCCAGCATTTT. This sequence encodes CASTDTGGMSNQPQHF.

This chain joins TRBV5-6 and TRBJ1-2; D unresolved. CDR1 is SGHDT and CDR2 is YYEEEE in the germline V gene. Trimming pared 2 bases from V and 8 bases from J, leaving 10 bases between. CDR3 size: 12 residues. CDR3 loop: CASSLGLEGYTF. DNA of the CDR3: TGTGCCAGCAGCTTAGGCCTGGAGGGCTACACCTTC.

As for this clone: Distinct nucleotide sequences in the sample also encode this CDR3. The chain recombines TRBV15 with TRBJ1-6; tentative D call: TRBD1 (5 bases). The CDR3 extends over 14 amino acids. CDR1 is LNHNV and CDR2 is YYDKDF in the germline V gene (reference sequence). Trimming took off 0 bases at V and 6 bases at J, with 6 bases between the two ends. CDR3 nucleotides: TGTGCCACCAGCAGAGATAGGGGTAATTCACCCCTCCACTTT. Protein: CATSRDRGNSPLHF.

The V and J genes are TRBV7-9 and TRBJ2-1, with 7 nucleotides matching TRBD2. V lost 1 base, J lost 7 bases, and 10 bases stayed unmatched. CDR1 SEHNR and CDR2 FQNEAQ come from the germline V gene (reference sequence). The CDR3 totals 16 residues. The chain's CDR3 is CASSLGRYGAGNEQFF. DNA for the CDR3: TGTGCCAGCAGCTTAGGTCGGTACGGAGCGGGGAATGAGCAGTTCTTC.

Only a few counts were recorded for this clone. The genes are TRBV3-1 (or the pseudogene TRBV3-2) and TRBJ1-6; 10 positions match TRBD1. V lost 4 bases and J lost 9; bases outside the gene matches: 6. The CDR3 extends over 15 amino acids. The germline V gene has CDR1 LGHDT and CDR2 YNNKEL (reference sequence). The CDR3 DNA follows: TGTGCCAGCAGCCGGCGGGACAGGGGTAGTTCACCCCTCCACTTT. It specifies CASSRRDRGSSPLHF.

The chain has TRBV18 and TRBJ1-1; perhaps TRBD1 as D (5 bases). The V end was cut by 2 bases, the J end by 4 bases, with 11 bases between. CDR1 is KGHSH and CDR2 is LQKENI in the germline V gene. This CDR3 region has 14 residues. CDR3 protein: CASSPAGRSTEAFF. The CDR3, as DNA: TGTGCCAGCTCACCAGCAGGGAGGAGCACTGAAGCTTTCTTT.

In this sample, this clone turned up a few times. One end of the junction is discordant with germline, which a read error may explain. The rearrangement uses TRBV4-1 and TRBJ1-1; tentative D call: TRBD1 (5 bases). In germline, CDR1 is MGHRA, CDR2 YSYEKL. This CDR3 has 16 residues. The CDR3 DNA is TGCGCCAGCAGCCAAGACCCGGGACTGCCGAACGCTGAAGCTTTCTTT. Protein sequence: CASSQDPGLPNAEAFF.

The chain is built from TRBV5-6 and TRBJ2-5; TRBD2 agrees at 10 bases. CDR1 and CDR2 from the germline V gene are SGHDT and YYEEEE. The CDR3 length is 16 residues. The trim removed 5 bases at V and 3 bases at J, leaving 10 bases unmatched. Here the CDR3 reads CASSRRTSGLEETQYF. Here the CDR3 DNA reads TGTGCCAGCAGTCGGAGGACTAGCGGTCTCGAAGAGACCCAGTACTTC.

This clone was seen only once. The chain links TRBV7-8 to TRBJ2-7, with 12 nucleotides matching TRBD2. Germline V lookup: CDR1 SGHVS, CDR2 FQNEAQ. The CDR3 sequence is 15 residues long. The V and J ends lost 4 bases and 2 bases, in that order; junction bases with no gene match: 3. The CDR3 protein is CASSWTSGDTYEQYV. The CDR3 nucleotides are TGTGCCAGCAGCTGGACTAGCGGGGATACCTACGAGCAGTACGTC.

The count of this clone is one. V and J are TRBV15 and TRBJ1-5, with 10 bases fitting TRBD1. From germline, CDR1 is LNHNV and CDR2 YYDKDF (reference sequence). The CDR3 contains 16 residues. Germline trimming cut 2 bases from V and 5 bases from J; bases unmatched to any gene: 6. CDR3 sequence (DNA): TGTGCCACCAGCAGAAAGGACAGGGGGAATTATCAGCCCCAGCATTTT. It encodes CATSRKDRGNYQPQHF. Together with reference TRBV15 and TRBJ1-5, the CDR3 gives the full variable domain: DAMVIQNPRYQVTQFGKPVTLSCSQTLNHNVMYWYQQKSSQAPKLLFHYYDKDFNNEADTPDNFQSRRPNTSFCFLDIRSPGLGDTAMYLCATSRKDRGNYQPQHFGDGTRLSIL.

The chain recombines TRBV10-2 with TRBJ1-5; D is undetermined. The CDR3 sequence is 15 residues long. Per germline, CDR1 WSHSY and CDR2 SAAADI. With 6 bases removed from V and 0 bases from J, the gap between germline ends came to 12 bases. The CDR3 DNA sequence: TGCGCCAGCAGGGTTTCAGGCTATAGCAATCAGCCCCAGCATTTT. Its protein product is CASRVSGYSNQPQHF.

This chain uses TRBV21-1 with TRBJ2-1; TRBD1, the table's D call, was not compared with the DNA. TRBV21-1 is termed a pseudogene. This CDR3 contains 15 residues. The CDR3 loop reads CASSKGQGDNHEQFF. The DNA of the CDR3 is TGTGCCAGCAGCAAAGGACAGGGGGATAACCATGAGCAGTTCTTC.

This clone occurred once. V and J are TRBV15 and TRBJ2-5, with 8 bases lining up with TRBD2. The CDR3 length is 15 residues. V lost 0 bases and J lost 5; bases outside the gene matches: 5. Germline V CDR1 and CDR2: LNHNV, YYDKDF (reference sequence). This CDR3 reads CATSRDRGGPETQYF. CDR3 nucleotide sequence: TGTGCCACCAGCAGAGATCGGGGGGGCCCTGAGACCCAGTACTTC.